This T cell receptor beta chain was captured in a study of cytotoxic CD8 clonotypes in ibrutinib-treated CLL. J lost 0 bases, V lost 6 bases, and 4 bases had no gene match. CDR3 size: 15 residues. Looked up from germline, CDR1 is KGHSH and CDR2 is LQKENI. The table came from immunoSEQ multiplex PCR; TCRdb's copy has only in-frame clones and leaves some out. The table lists approximately 15,000 clones, about 81% of them singletons. This rearrangement joins TRBV18 to TRBJ2-7; 11 bases map to TRBD2. The sequence derives from a human donor with chronic lymphocytic leukemia. This specimen consisted of PBMCs, obtained before ibrutinib treatment. CDR3 DNA sequence: TGTGCCAGCTCGCCCGGGACTAGCGGCTCCTACGAGCAGTACTTC. Amino acids: CASSPGTSGSYEQYF.